This TCR beta chain came from a study of T cell clonality in common variable immunodeficiency. Some clones are missing from TCRdb's copy, which holds only in-frame ones; the method was immunoSEQ multiplex PCR. Observed in the sample are roughly 60,000 clones, none of them singletons. V was pared by 4 bases and J by 1 base, with 8 bases between. Germline CDR1 and CDR2: SGHRS and YFSETQ. The CDR3 is 13 amino acids. The study's findings and limits: In common variable immunodeficiency, TCR beta chains reportedly carried fewer deletions and N-nucleotide insertions.

This clone was recorded many times. The antigen remains unidentified. Sequencing ends 3 residues short of the CDR3 end; the germline J gene provides the rest. The specimen sequenced was peripheral blood mononuclear cells. The chain couples TRBV5-1 to TRBJ1-1; the D is unclear. The receptor's source is a person aged 18-70 years in good health. The covered CDR3 bases are TGCGCCAGCAGCCCATACACGAACACTGAA. The encoded protein is CASSPYTNTE. The full CDR3 protein is CASSPYTNTEAFF.